Shown below are 18 T cell receptor beta chains from a single sample sequenced in a study of TIL therapy for anti-PD-1-resistant metastatic lung cancer. Documented time point: pre-treatment sample, taken before nivolumab and TIL therapy. Sequencing used immunoSEQ v3. Assay used: immunoSEQ multiplex PCR; TCRdb lists only in-frame clones, some missing. The data hold more than 50,000 clones, with roughly 87% observed a single time. The material sequenced was blood, taken at baseline. The source is a person between 30 and 79 years old with non-small cell lung cancer.

V gene TRBV3-1 (or the pseudogene TRBV3-2) combines with J gene TRBJ2-7; 9 bases map to TRBD2. The germline V gene has CDR1 LGHDT and CDR2 YNNKEL (reference sequence). CDR3 length: 15 residues. V lost 1 base and J lost 4; bases outside the gene matches: 5. The CDR3 DNA sequence: TGTGCCAGCAGCCAAGGGGAGGGACTAGCATACGAGCAGTACTTC. Its translation is CASSQGEGLAYEQYF.

V usage is TRBV6-6 and J usage is TRBJ1-1; D is unresolved. This CDR3 spans 14 amino acids. V dropped 2 bases and J dropped 1 base, with 8 bases sitting between them. The V gene's germline CDR1 is MNHNY and CDR2 SVGAGI (reference sequence). CDR3 nucleotides: TGTGCCAGCAGTTACCGACAATCGAACACTGAAGCTTTCTTT. Amino acid sequence: CASSYRQSNTEAFF.

This rearrangement joins TRBV5-1 to TRBJ1-2; a possible D gene is TRBD1 (6 bases). The ends were cut back, 2 bases at V and 1 base at J, with 12 bases in the middle. Germline V lookup: CDR1 SGHRS, CDR2 YFSETQ. The CDR3 runs 15 residues. CDR3 nucleotides: TGCGCCAGCAGCTTATATGGACAGAGTAACTATGGCTACACCTTC. It codes for CASSLYGQSNYGYTF.

This clone appeared a single time. Here the CDR3 DNA reads TGTGCCAGCAGTTTATATCCGGGGAGTCTCTACGAGCAGTACTTC. It translates to CASSLYPGSLYEQYF. The chain links TRBV27 to TRBJ2-7; maybe TRBD2 (5 bases). The length of the CDR3 is 15 residues. Germline V gene lookup returns CDR1 MNHEY and CDR2 SMNVEV (reference sequence). The germline V and J ends were trimmed by 1 base and 3 bases, with 13 bases remaining between them.

The V call is TRBV7-9, the J call TRBJ1-5; no clear D. This CDR3 has 15 amino acids. CDR1 and CDR2 (germline): SEHNR, FQNEAQ (reference sequence). V shed 5 bases and J shed 3 bases, with 14 bases lying between them. The CDR3 nucleotides are TGTGCCAGCAGCCAAGAATCGGGGTCCAATCAGCCCCAGCATTTT. Translated, it gives CASSQESGSNQPQHF.

The gene calls are TRBV19 and TRBJ2-5; D is perhaps TRBD1 or TRBD2 (6 bases each). V was clipped by 3 bases and J by 9 bases, with 23 bases between them. Germline V gives CDR1 LNHDA, CDR2 SQIVND (reference sequence). CDR3 length: 16 amino acids. CDR3 sequence reads: CASSIFGGGRIWPQYF. The CDR3 nucleotides read TGTGCCAGTAGTATCTTCGGGGGCGGTCGGATATGGCCCCAGTACTTC.

The chain links TRBV5-1 to TRBJ1-1; 8 bases agree with TRBD1. Trimming took 8 bases from V and 2 from J; bases not matched to a gene: 11. The CDR3 runs 15 residues. Per germline, CDR1 SGHRS and CDR2 YFSETQ. The CDR3 region is CASKIPGQANTEAFF. The CDR3 DNA reads TGCGCCAGTAAGATCCCGGGACAGGCAAACACTGAAGCTTTCTTT.

The chain carries TRBV4-2 and TRBJ1-1; D call uncertain. Germline CDR1 and CDR2: LGHNA and YNFKEQ. Trimming removed 1 base at V and 0 bases at J, with 6 bases between. The CDR3 is made up of 14 amino acids. CDR3 DNA: TGTGCCAGCAGCCAAGTAGGCGTGAACACTGAAGCTTTCTTT. As protein: CASSQVGVNTEAFF.

The chain employs TRBV7-9 and TRBJ2-7; D is undetermined. Between the trimmed V and J ends, which lost 4 bases and 0 bases, there was a span of 4 bases. This CDR3 has 12 amino acids. Germline loops: CDR1 SEHNR, CDR2 FQNEAQ (reference sequence). In DNA, the CDR3 is TGTGCCAGCAGCTCTAGCTCCTACGAGCAGTACTTC. Translated: CASSSSSYEQYF.

The chain joins TRBV9 to TRBJ2-3; 8 positions match TRBD2. The CDR3 has 16 residues. V lost 0 bases to trimming and J lost 3 bases; unmatched junction nucleotides: 6. The germline V gene encodes CDR1 SGDLS and CDR2 YYNGEE. This CDR3 reads CASSVAAGVITDTQYF. The CDR3 DNA sequence: TGTGCCAGCAGCGTAGCAGCGGGAGTCATAACAGATACGCAGTATTTT. Looking up the rest from reference TRBV9 and TRBJ2-3 gives the full variable domain: DSGVTQTPKHLITATGQRVTLRCSPRSGDLSVYWYQQSLDQGLQFLIQYYNGEERAKGNILERFSAQQFPDLHSELNLSSLELGDSALYFCASSVAAGVITDTQYFGPGTRLTVL.

The chain combines TRBV27 with TRBJ1-1; 12 bases match TRBD1. CDR3 length equals 14 residues. With V trimmed by 8 bases and J by 6 bases, 7 bases remained unmatched. Germline assignment: CDR1 MNHEY and CDR2 SMNVEV (reference sequence). The CDR3 spells CASVRDRGRPEAFF. For the CDR3, the DNA is TGTGCCAGCGTCCGGGACAGGGGGCGACCTGAAGCTTTCTTT.

The V and J genes are TRBV10-3 and TRBJ2-7; 7 nucleotides line up with TRBD1. Germline CDR1 ENHRY, CDR2 SYGVKD. The J segment lost 6 bases and the V segment lost 6 bases, leaving 11 bases of the junction unmatched. There are 14 residues in the CDR3. The CDR3 here is CAISYTGSGGEQYF. DNA for the CDR3: TGTGCCATCAGCTATACAGGGTCAGGGGGCGAGCAGTACTTC.

This chain uses TRBV5-8 with TRBJ1-2, with TRBD1 identical over 9 bases. J gave up 2 bases and V 1 base, and 9 bases lay outside the gene matches. Germline values: CDR1 SGHTS, CDR2 YDEGEE. This CDR3 has 17 amino acids. This CDR3 is CASSLYTRTGGNYGYTF. CDR3 in DNA: TGTGCCAGCAGCTTGTATACCCGAACAGGGGGCAACTATGGCTACACCTTC.

The V gene is TRBV11-2, the J gene TRBJ1-3; maybe TRBD1 (6 bases). The CDR3 contains 16 residues. Looked up from germline, CDR1 is SGHAT and CDR2 is FQNNGV. Between the trimmed V and J ends, which lost 4 bases and 2 bases, there was a span of 15 bases. CDR3 amino acids: CASSSALQGPGNTIYF. In nucleotides, the CDR3 is TGTGCCAGCAGCTCAGCACTACAGGGCCCTGGAAACACCATATATTTT.

The V call is TRBV2, the J call TRBJ2-7; D ambiguous. Between the trimmed V and J ends, which lost 8 bases and 6 bases, there was a span of 11 bases. CDR3 size: 11 residues. Germline CDR1 SNHLY, CDR2 FYNNEI. Here the CDR3 reads CASLIFVEQYF. The CDR3 coding sequence is TGTGCCAGCCTTATTTTTGTCGAGCAGTACTTC.

The count of this clone is one. This chain connects TRBV9 to TRBJ2-1; D uncertain. The V gene lost 0 bases and the J gene lost 0 bases, with 7 bases spanning the gap. Germline assignment: CDR1 SGDLS and CDR2 YYNGEE. The CDR3 consists of 15 residues. For the CDR3, the DNA is TGTGCCAGCAGCGTAGCCTCCTACTCCTACAATGAGCAGTTCTTC. It encodes CASSVASYSYNEQFF. The entire variable domain, with the rest obtained from reference TRBV9 and TRBJ2-1, is as follows: DSGVTQTPKHLITATGQRVTLRCSPRSGDLSVYWYQQSLDQGLQFLIQYYNGEERAKGNILERFSAQQFPDLHSELNLSSLELGDSALYFCASSVASYSYNEQFFGPGTRLTVL.

This chain links TRBV12-2 with TRBJ2-7. TRBV12-2 is a pseudogene segment. CDR3 length: 15 residues. The CDR3 coding sequence is TGTGCAAGTCGCTTAGCCCGGGACCCGATCTACGAGCAGTACTTC. Its translation is CASRLARDPIYEQYF.

The DNA of the CDR3 is TGTGCCAGCAGTTATCGGACCCGGGGAGATACGCAGTATTTT. It yields the protein CASSYRTRGDTQYF. The V and J genes are TRBV6-5 and TRBJ2-3; D possibly corresponds to TRBD2 (5 bases). This CDR3 has 14 residues. The V and J ends lost 3 bases and 5 bases respectively, with 12 bases between them. Germline assignment: CDR1 MNHEY and CDR2 SVGAGI.